The 8 T cell receptor beta chains below were found in one sample sequenced in a study of CD8+ T cells in alopecia areata listed by TCRdb under 2018. The receptor library was made with the immunoSEQ multiplex PCR assay. RNA was extracted from all samples and reverse transcribed into cDNA as template for TCR sequencing. TCRdb mirrors the immuneACCESS table, restricted to in-frame sequences. Some clones are absent from its copies; in checked studies, under half trace to an unresolved V gene, and the reason for the others is unknown. The table gives 90,000 to 130,000 clones for this sample, with none occurring only once. The ten largest clones add up to around a fifth of the sample. Material: lesional skin. The receptors stem from a C3H/HeJ mouse with alopecia areata. Mice of this strain bear MHC haplotype H2-k.

This clone showed up just a few times. Any gene name here is a mouse gene name. Read sequence stops 4 residues before the CDR3 end, and the germline J gene provides the missing end. This sequence joins TRBV1 and TRBJ2-1; 7 nucleotides match TRBD1. V was clipped by 3 bases and J by 0 bases; unmatched bases: 5. The CDR3 totals 16 residues. The V gene's germline CDR1 is NSQYPW and CDR2 LRSPGD (reference sequence). The CDR3 here is CTCSAGDSNNYAEQFF. The sequenced CDR3 bases are TGCACCTGCAGTGCGGGGGACAGCAATAACTATGCT.

This clone was counted a few times. Genes here carry mouse names. The read terminates 4 residues ahead of where the CDR3 ends, so the germline J gene completes it. V is TRBV13-1 and J is TRBJ1-4; 11 bases line up with TRBD1. Germline V CDR1 and CDR2: NSHNY, SYGAGN. The CDR3 extends over 15 amino acids. V trimming: 5 bases; J trimming: 4 bases; junction bases outside the gene matches: 4. CDR3 loop: CASRDRGQDNERLFF. CDR3 DNA, as far as it was read: TGTGCCAGCAGGGACAGGGGGCAGGACAACGAA.

This clone was picked up a small number of times. Germline and genes here are mouse. The CDR3 goes on 4 residues after the read ends, and that part is filled in from the germline J gene. The chain combines TRBV1 with TRBJ2-3, with TRBD1 matching over 9 bases. Germline V gene data show CDR1 as NSQYPW and CDR2 as LRSPGD (reference sequence). J gave up 0 bases and V 0 bases, and 4 bases lay outside the gene matches. This CDR3 spans 17 amino acids. CDR3 protein: CTCSADTQGASAETLYF. The DNA read from the CDR3 is TGCACCTGCAGTGCAGATACACAGGGGGCTAGTGCAGAA.

This clone was recorded a few times. All gene names here are mouse names. Sequencing ends 4 residues short of the CDR3 end; the germline J gene provides the rest. This chain uses TRBV19 with TRBJ2-1, with 7 nucleotides matching TRBD2. Losses at the gene ends were 4 bases for V and 1 base for J; bases not matched to a gene: 5. CDR1 and CDR2 (germline): FNHDT, SITEND (reference sequence). CDR3 length: 15 residues. The sequenced CDR3 bases are TGTGCCAGCAGTCCCCACTGGGGCAACTATGCT. It yields the protein CASSPHWGNYA. The entire CDR3 protein is CASSPHWGNYAEQFF.

This clone occurred a few times. Mouse gene names apply. The sequence runs out 4 residues before the end of the CDR3; the remainder is reconstructed from the germline J gene. The chain couples TRBV13-3 to TRBJ1-1; D is ambiguous. Germline V gene sequence: CDR1 NNHDY, CDR2 SYVADS. V lost 0 bases to trimming and J lost 2 bases, with 8 bases between them. This CDR3 is built from 14 residues. Partial CDR3 DNA: TGTGCCAGCAGTGATGCCTCAGTTAACACA. Translation: CASSDASVNT. The entire CDR3 reads CASSDASVNTEVFF.

About this clone: Germline and genes here are mouse. CDR3 DNA, as far as it was read: TGTGCCAGCAGCGCTTCTGGGTACTCCTAT. Protein product: CASSASGYSY. The complete CDR3 protein is CASSASGYSYEQYF. The chain employs TRBV13-3 and TRBJ2-7; perhaps TRBD2 as D (5 bases). Sequencing ends 4 residues short of the CDR3 end; the germline J gene provides the rest. Trimming removed 5 bases from V and 0 bases from J, with 12 bases in between. From germline, CDR1 is NNHDY and CDR2 SYVADS. This CDR3 is built from 14 residues.

Of note for this clone: Relative to the germline gene, one junction end is altered; a read error may explain this. Gene names are the mouse ones. The sequence runs out 4 residues before the end of the CDR3; the remainder is reconstructed from the germline J gene. This sequence joins TRBV13-3 and TRBJ2-4; 12 nucleotides align to TRBD2. Per germline, CDR1 NNHDY and CDR2 SYVADS. The CDR3 covers 16 residues. The CDR3 DNA, read in part, is TGTGCCCGCAGTGACGACTGGGGGGGCGGACAAAAC. Protein: CARSDDWGGGQN. The full CDR3 reads CARSDDWGGGQNTLYF.

This clone has more than one count but fewer than ten. Mouse names are used for the genes. The read ends 4 residues before the CDR3 terminus; that terminus is restored from the germline J gene. The chain is built from TRBV13-3 and TRBJ2-1; possible D gene TRBD2, 5 bases. Trimming removed 0 bases at V and 1 base at J, with 8 bases between. Germline CDR1 and CDR2: NNHDY and SYVADS. This CDR3 spans 15 amino acids. The CDR3 loop reads CASSDGTLNYAEQFF. The part of the CDR3 DNA that was read is TGTGCCAGCAGTGATGGGACTCTCAACTATGCT.